This T cell receptor (beta chain) was recovered during a study of cytomegalovirus exposure and HLA in healthy donors. The CDR3 is made up of 16 amino acids. V was shortened by 2 bases and J by 7 bases, with 20 bases between the two germline ends. Germline loops: CDR1 SGHTA, CDR2 FQGNSA. The assay was immunoSEQ multiplex PCR, and TCRdb's table has in-frame clones only and misses some. The profile shows 150,000 to 200,000 clones, about 86% of them singletons. The chain links TRBV7-2 to TRBJ1-2; D perhaps matches TRBD1 (5 bases). Sequenced sample: PBMCs. The TCR originated in a woman aged 18-29 years in good health and CMV-seronegative. This CDR3 is CASSLQGETYYGGYTF. The CDR3, as DNA: TGTGCCAGCAGCTTACAGGGTGAAACATACTATGGTGGCTACACCTTC.